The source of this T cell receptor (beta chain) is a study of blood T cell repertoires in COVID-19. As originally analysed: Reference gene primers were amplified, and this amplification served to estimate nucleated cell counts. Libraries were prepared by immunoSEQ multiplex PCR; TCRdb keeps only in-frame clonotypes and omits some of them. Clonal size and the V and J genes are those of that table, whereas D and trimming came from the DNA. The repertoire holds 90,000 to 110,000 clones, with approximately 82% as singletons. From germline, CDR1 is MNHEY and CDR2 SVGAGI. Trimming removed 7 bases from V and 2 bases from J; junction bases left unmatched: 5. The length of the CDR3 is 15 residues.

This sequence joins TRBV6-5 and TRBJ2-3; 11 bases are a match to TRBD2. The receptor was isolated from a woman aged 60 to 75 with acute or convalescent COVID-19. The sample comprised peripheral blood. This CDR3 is CASKGLADLTDTQYF. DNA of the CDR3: TGTGCCAGCAAGGGACTAGCGGACCTCACAGATACGCAGTATTTT.